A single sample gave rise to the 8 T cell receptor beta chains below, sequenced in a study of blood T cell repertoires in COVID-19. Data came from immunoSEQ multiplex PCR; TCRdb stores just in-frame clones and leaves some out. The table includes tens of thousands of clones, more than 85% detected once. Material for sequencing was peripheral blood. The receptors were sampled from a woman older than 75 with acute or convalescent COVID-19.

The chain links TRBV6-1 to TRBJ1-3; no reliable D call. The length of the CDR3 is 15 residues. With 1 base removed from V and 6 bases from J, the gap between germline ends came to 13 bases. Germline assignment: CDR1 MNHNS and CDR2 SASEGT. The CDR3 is CASSEDSVLENTIYF. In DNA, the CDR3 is TGTGCCAGCAGTGAAGATTCGGTTTTAGAAAACACCATATATTTT.

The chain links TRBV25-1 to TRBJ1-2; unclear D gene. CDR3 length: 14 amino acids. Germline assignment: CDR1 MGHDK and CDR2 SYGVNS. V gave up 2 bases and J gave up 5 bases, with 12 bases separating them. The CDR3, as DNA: TGTGCCAGCAGTGAAGGCCTGGGAGTGTATGGCTACACCTTC. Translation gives CASSEGLGVYGYTF.

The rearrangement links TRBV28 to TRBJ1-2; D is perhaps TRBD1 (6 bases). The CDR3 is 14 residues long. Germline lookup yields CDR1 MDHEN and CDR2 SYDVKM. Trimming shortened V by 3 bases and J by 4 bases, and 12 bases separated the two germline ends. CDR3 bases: TGTGCCAGCAGTTTGGGGGCAGGAGGCTATGGCTACACCTTC. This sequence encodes CASSLGAGGYGYTF.

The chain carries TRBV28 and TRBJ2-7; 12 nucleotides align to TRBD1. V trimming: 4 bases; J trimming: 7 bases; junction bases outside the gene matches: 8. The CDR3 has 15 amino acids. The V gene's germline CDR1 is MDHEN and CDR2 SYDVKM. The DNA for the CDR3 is TGTGCCAGCAGTTCCGGGACAGGGGGCGCCGGGGAGCAGTACTTC. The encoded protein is CASSSGTGGAGEQYF.

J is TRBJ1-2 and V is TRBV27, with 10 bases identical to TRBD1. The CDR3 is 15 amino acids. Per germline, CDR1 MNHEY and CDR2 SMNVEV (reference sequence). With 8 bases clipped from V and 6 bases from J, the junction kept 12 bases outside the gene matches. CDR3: CASGFPRQGANGYTF. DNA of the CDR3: TGTGCCAGCGGGTTCCCGAGACAGGGGGCAAATGGCTACACCTTC.

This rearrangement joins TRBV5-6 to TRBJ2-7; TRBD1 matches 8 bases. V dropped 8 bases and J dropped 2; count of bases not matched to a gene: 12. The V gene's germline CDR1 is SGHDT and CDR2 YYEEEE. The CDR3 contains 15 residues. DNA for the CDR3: TGTGCCAGTCCAAGGGTCAGGGGGCGCGCCTACGAGCAGTACTTC. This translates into CASPRVRGRAYEQYF.

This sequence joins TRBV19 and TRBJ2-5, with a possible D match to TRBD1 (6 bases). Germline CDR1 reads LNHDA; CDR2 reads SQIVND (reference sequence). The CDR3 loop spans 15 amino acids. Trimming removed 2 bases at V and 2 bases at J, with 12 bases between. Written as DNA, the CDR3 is TGTGCCAGTAGTATACGTCGGACAGCACAAGAGACCCAGTACTTC. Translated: CASSIRRTAQETQYF.

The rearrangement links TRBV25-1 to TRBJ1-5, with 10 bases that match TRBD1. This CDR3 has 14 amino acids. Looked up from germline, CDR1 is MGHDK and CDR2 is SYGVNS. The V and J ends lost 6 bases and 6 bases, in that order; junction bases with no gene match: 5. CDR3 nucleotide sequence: TGTGCCAGCAGCGTGGGGACAGGGGTTCAGCCCCAGCATTTT. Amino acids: CASSVGTGVQPQHF. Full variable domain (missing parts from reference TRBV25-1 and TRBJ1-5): EADIYQTPRYLVIGTGKKITLECSQTMGHDKMYWYQQDPGMELHLIHYSYGVNSTEKGDLSSESTVSRIRTEHFPLTLESARPSHTSQYLCASSVGTGVQPQHFGDGTRLSIL.